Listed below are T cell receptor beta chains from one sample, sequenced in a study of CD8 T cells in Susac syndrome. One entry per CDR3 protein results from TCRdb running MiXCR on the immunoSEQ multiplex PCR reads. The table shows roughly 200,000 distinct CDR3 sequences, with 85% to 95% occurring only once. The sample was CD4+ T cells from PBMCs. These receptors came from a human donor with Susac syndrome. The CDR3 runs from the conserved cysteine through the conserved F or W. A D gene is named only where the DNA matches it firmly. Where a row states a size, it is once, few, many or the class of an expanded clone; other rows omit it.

cdr3_nt: TGTGCCATCAGCCCGGGACTAGCTGGCGAGACCCAGTACTTC
cdr3_aa: CAISPGLAGETQYF
clone_size: .
cdr3_length: 14
d_call: TRBD2
v_call: TRBV10-3
j_call: TRBJ2-5

cdr3_nt: TGCAGCGCTGGGACAGCTTTATACAATGAGCAGTTCTTC
cdr3_aa: CSAGTALYNEQFF
clone_size: .
cdr3_length: 13
d_call: TRBD1
v_call: TRBV29-1
j_call: TRBJ2-1

cdr3_nt: TGTGCCAGCTCCCCTACAGAGAATGAGCAGTTCTTC
cdr3_aa: CASSPTENEQFF
clone_size: .
cdr3_length: 12
d_call: .
v_call: TRBV18
j_call: TRBJ2-1

cdr3_nt: TGTGCCAGCAGCCAAAACCTACGCGCGGGAGATTATAACTACGAGCAGTACTTC
cdr3_aa: CASSQNLRAGDYNYEQYF
clone_size: .
cdr3_length: 18
d_call: TRBD2
v_call: TRBV4-2
j_call: TRBJ2-7

cdr3_nt: TGTGCCAGCAGTTTGGCAGGGGGATCCTACGAGCAGTACTTC
cdr3_aa: CASSLAGGSYEQYF
clone_size: many
cdr3_length: 14
d_call: TRBD1
v_call: TRBV5-1
j_call: TRBJ2-7

cdr3_nt: TGTGCCAGCAGTTATTCAAGGACCGCCATTGAAGCTTTCTTT
cdr3_aa: CASSYSRTAIEAFF
clone_size: .
cdr3_length: 14
d_call: .
v_call: TRBV28
j_call: TRBJ1-1

cdr3_nt: TGTGCCAGCAGCTTGGCCCTAGCACCCGGGGAGCTGTTTTTT
cdr3_aa: CASSLALAPGELFF
clone_size: .
cdr3_length: 14
d_call: .
v_call: TRBV7-2
j_call: TRBJ2-2

cdr3_nt: TGCGCCAGCAGTGAGTCGACAGGGGTGAATGAGCAGTTCTTC
cdr3_aa: CASSESTGVNEQFF
clone_size: .
cdr3_length: 14
d_call: TRBD1
v_call: TRBV10-2
j_call: TRBJ2-1

cdr3_nt: TGCAGCGTTCTAGCCCAGGGCTACTACGAGCAGTACTTC
cdr3_aa: CSVLAQGYYEQYF
clone_size: .
cdr3_length: 13
d_call: .
v_call: TRBV29-1
j_call: TRBJ2-7

cdr3_nt: TGTGCCAGCAGCCAGACTAACTCCTACAATGAGCAGTTCTTC
cdr3_aa: CASSQTNSYNEQFF
clone_size: .
cdr3_length: 14
d_call: .
v_call: TRBV7-9
j_call: TRBJ2-1

cdr3_nt: TGTGCCATCCGCAGGGACGATAGCACAGATACGCAGTATTTT
cdr3_aa: CAIRRDDSTDTQYF
clone_size: .
cdr3_length: 14
d_call: .
v_call: TRBV10-3
j_call: TRBJ2-3

cdr3_nt: TGCAGTGCTCCGGGAGCTAGCACAGATACGCAGTATTTT
cdr3_aa: CSAPGASTDTQYF
clone_size: .
cdr3_length: 13
d_call: .
v_call: TRBV20-1
j_call: TRBJ2-3

cdr3_nt: TGTGCCAGCTTCAGGACAGGGGTTTCCGAAGCTTTCTTT
cdr3_aa: CASFRTGVSEAFF
clone_size: .
cdr3_length: 13
d_call: TRBD1
v_call: TRBV6-5
j_call: TRBJ1-1

cdr3_nt: TGTGCCTGGAGTGTTGGGGCGGACGGTAGAGAGACCCAGTACTTC
cdr3_aa: CAWSVGADGRETQYF
clone_size: .
cdr3_length: 15
d_call: .
v_call: TRBV30
j_call: TRBJ2-5

cdr3_nt: TGTGCTAGTGCCCTGGGACAGGTTGGGAACACCATATATTTT
cdr3_aa: CASALGQVGNTIYF
clone_size: .
cdr3_length: 14
d_call: TRBD1
v_call: TRBV12-5
j_call: TRBJ1-3

cdr3_nt: TGTGCCAGTAACCTCAGGGGAAATCAGCCCCAGCATTTT
cdr3_aa: CASNLRGNQPQHF
clone_size: .
cdr3_length: 13
d_call: .
v_call: TRBV19
j_call: TRBJ1-5

cdr3_nt: TGTGCCAGCAGCTTAGTCGGGGGAGTCAATCAGCCCCAGCATTTT
cdr3_aa: CASSLVGGVNQPQHF
clone_size: .
cdr3_length: 15
d_call: .
v_call: TRBV7-2
j_call: TRBJ1-5

cdr3_nt: TGTGCCAGCAGTCCGGGACAAGACGAGCAGTACTTC
cdr3_aa: CASSPGQDEQYF
clone_size: .
cdr3_length: 12
d_call: .
v_call: TRBV2
j_call: TRBJ2-7

cdr3_nt: TGCAGTGCGAAGGGGGTTAATAATGAAAAACTGTTTTTT
cdr3_aa: CSAKGVNNEKLFF
clone_size: .
cdr3_length: 13
d_call: .
v_call: TRBV20-1
j_call: TRBJ1-4

cdr3_nt: TGCAGCGTCCCCGAACACGAGGGGGGCTATGGCTACACCTTC
cdr3_aa: CSVPEHEGGYGYTF
clone_size: .
cdr3_length: 14
d_call: .
v_call: TRBV29-1
j_call: TRBJ1-2

cdr3_nt: TGCAGTGCCCAACAAAGCGGGGACACAGATACGCAGTATTTT
cdr3_aa: CSAQQSGDTDTQYF
clone_size: .
cdr3_length: 14
d_call: TRBD2
v_call: TRBV20-1
j_call: TRBJ2-3

cdr3_nt: TGCGCCAGCAGCTTGGGACTAGATTACAATGAGCAGTTCTTC
cdr3_aa: CASSLGLDYNEQFF
clone_size: once
cdr3_length: 14
d_call: .
v_call: TRBV5-1
j_call: TRBJ2-1

cdr3_nt: TGTGCCAGCAGTTACTCGAAGGGCCGCTATGGCTACACCTTC
cdr3_aa: CASSYSKGRYGYTF
clone_size: .
cdr3_length: 14
d_call: .
v_call: TRBV6-5
j_call: TRBJ1-2

cdr3_nt: TGCGCCAGCAGCCAAGAATTACAAGAGACCCAGTACTTC
cdr3_aa: CASSQELQETQYF
clone_size: .
cdr3_length: 13
d_call: .
v_call: TRBV4-1
j_call: TRBJ2-5

cdr3_nt: TGCGCCAGCAGTCGCGGGACCCTAGAGGCAGATACGCAGTATTTT
cdr3_aa: CASSRGTLEADTQYF
clone_size: .
cdr3_length: 15
d_call: .
v_call: TRBV5-1
j_call: TRBJ2-3

cdr3_nt: TGTGCCAGCTCACCAGCCAATCCCAAGGAGGGCTACACCTTC
cdr3_aa: CASSPANPKEGYTF
clone_size: .
cdr3_length: 14
d_call: .
v_call: TRBV18
j_call: TRBJ1-2

cdr3_nt: TGCGCCAGCAGCTTACTAGCGGGCACCTCCTACGAGCAGTACTTC
cdr3_aa: CASSLLAGTSYEQYF
clone_size: .
cdr3_length: 15
d_call: TRBD2
v_call: TRBV5-1
j_call: TRBJ2-7

cdr3_nt: TGCAGTGCTACACACAGGGCCCAATACGAGCAGTACTTC
cdr3_aa: CSATHRAQYEQYF
clone_size: .
cdr3_length: 13
d_call: .
v_call: TRBV20-1
j_call: TRBJ2-7

cdr3_nt: TGTGCCAGCAGTCCGCGTTCGACAGGGGGCTACGAGCAGTACTTC
cdr3_aa: CASSPRSTGGYEQYF
clone_size: .
cdr3_length: 15
d_call: TRBD1
v_call: TRBV12-3/TRBV12-4
j_call: TRBJ2-7

cdr3_nt: TGTGCCACCAGCGCCCTAGGACATTCCACCGGGGAGCTGTTTTTT
cdr3_aa: CATSALGHSTGELFF
clone_size: .
cdr3_length: 15
d_call: .
v_call: TRBV15
j_call: TRBJ2-2

cdr3_nt: TGTGCCAGCAGTCCCGGGACTAGCTCCCTTCAGTACTTC
cdr3_aa: CASSPGTSSLQYF
clone_size: .
cdr3_length: 13
d_call: TRBD2
v_call: TRBV6-2/TRBV6-3
j_call: TRBJ2-4

cdr3_nt: TGTGCCAGCAGCTTGACAGGGGCTAACTATGGCTACACCTTC
cdr3_aa: CASSLTGANYGYTF
clone_size: once
cdr3_length: 14
d_call: TRBD1
v_call: TRBV5-6
j_call: TRBJ1-2

cdr3_nt: TGTGCCAGCAGCGCCCGGGACAGGGGGCCGACTGAAGCTTTCTTT
cdr3_aa: CASSARDRGPTEAFF
clone_size: .
cdr3_length: 15
d_call: .
v_call: TRBV21-1
j_call: TRBJ1-1

cdr3_nt: TGTGCCTGGAGTGCTCAATTCTACGAGCAGTACTTC
cdr3_aa: CAWSAQFYEQYF
clone_size: .
cdr3_length: 12
d_call: .
v_call: TRBV30
j_call: TRBJ2-7

cdr3_nt: TGTGCCAGCATCGAAACCCCAAATCCGGGGGGAGAGACCCAGTACTTC
cdr3_aa: CASIETPNPGGETQYF
clone_size: .
cdr3_length: 16
d_call: TRBD2
v_call: TRBV28
j_call: TRBJ2-5

cdr3_nt: TGTGCCAGCAGCGTAACAGGGGACAGCTCTGGGGCCAACGTCCTGACTTTC
cdr3_aa: CASSVTGDSSGANVLTF
clone_size: once
cdr3_length: 17
d_call: TRBD1
v_call: TRBV9
j_call: TRBJ2-6

cdr3_nt: TGCAGCGTTCAAGACAGGGGGCGAAGGAACACTGAAGCTTTCTTT
cdr3_aa: CSVQDRGRRNTEAFF
clone_size: .
cdr3_length: 15
d_call: TRBD1
v_call: TRBV29-1
j_call: TRBJ1-1

cdr3_nt: TGTGCCAGCTCACCACCGGGCGCAGTACAAGAGACCCAGTACTTC
cdr3_aa: CASSPPGAVQETQYF
clone_size: few
cdr3_length: 15
d_call: .
v_call: TRBV18
j_call: TRBJ2-5

cdr3_nt: TGTGCCAGCAGCTTGGACAGGGGACAGGAGACCCAGTACTTC
cdr3_aa: CASSLDRGQETQYF
clone_size: .
cdr3_length: 14
d_call: TRBD1
v_call: TRBV7-2
j_call: TRBJ2-5

cdr3_nt: TGTGCCAGCGCTACCAAGCGGGAGTGGGACACCGGGGAGCTGTTTTTT
cdr3_aa: CASATKREWDTGELFF
clone_size: .
cdr3_length: 16
d_call: TRBD2
v_call: TRBV7-9
j_call: TRBJ2-2

cdr3_nt: TGTGCCAGCAGCCGCACGTCCCGGGCGCAGTTCTTC
cdr3_aa: CASSRTSRAQFF
clone_size: .
cdr3_length: 12
d_call: .
v_call: TRBV7-9
j_call: TRBJ2-1

cdr3_nt: TGTGCCAGCAGCTTGGCAGGGGACGATGAGCAGTTCTTC
cdr3_aa: CASSLAGDDEQFF
clone_size: .
cdr3_length: 13
d_call: .
v_call: TRBV5-4
j_call: TRBJ2-1

cdr3_nt: TGCAGTGCTAGTCCCGGGACAGGGGGGAACACCGGGGAGCTGTTTTTT
cdr3_aa: CSASPGTGGNTGELFF
clone_size: .
cdr3_length: 16
d_call: TRBD1
v_call: TRBV20-1
j_call: TRBJ2-2

cdr3_nt: TGTGCCTGGAGCCGACTAGCGGGAGAGGTGGACGAGCAGTACTTC
cdr3_aa: CAWSRLAGEVDEQYF
clone_size: .
cdr3_length: 15
d_call: TRBD2
v_call: TRBV30
j_call: TRBJ2-7

cdr3_nt: TGTGCCTGGGGACAGGGAGTAACTACTGAAGCTTTCTTT
cdr3_aa: CAWGQGVTTEAFF
clone_size: .
cdr3_length: 13
d_call: TRBD1
v_call: TRBV30
j_call: TRBJ1-1

cdr3_nt: TGCAGTGCTCCCCGGGACAGGGGCTACGAGCAGTACTTC
cdr3_aa: CSAPRDRGYEQYF
clone_size: .
cdr3_length: 13
d_call: TRBD1
v_call: TRBV20-1
j_call: TRBJ2-7

cdr3_nt: TGTGCCAGCAGGTCCCCTGGGGCCAACGTCCTGACTTTC
cdr3_aa: CASRSPGANVLTF
clone_size: once
cdr3_length: 13
d_call: .
v_call: TRBV6-5
j_call: TRBJ2-6

cdr3_nt: TGCAGTGCTACCAGGGGTGAGCAGCCCCAGCATTTT
cdr3_aa: CSATRGEQPQHF
clone_size: .
cdr3_length: 12
d_call: .
v_call: TRBV20-1
j_call: TRBJ1-5

cdr3_nt: TGTGCCAGCTCGGGACAGCTCTCCTACGAGCAGTACTTC
cdr3_aa: CASSGQLSYEQYF
clone_size: .
cdr3_length: 13
d_call: TRBD1
v_call: TRBV12-3/TRBV12-4
j_call: TRBJ2-7

cdr3_nt: TGTGCCAGCAGCTTACAGACCTGGGGAGCCTCACCCCTCCACTTT
cdr3_aa: CASSLQTWGASPLHF
clone_size: .
cdr3_length: 15
d_call: .
v_call: TRBV7-9
j_call: TRBJ1-6

cdr3_nt: TGCGCCAGCAGACAGGGGTCTTCACCCCTCCACTTT
cdr3_aa: CASRQGSSPLHF
clone_size: .
cdr3_length: 12
d_call: TRBD1
v_call: TRBV5-1
j_call: TRBJ1-6

cdr3_nt: TGTGCCAGCAGTTCCAGGGGGCAAAGCACTGAAGCTTTCTTT
cdr3_aa: CASSSRGQSTEAFF
clone_size: .
cdr3_length: 14
d_call: TRBD1
v_call: TRBV6-5
j_call: TRBJ1-1

cdr3_nt: TGTGCCAGCAGCCTATCTAGGACAGGTTGGGCTAACTATGGCTACACCTTC
cdr3_aa: CASSLSRTGWANYGYTF
clone_size: .
cdr3_length: 17
d_call: TRBD1
v_call: TRBV3-1
j_call: TRBJ1-2

cdr3_nt: TGCAGTGCCGGCGGGGCGGGCCGGACAGATACGCAGTATTTT
cdr3_aa: CSAGGAGRTDTQYF
clone_size: .
cdr3_length: 14
d_call: .
v_call: TRBV20-1
j_call: TRBJ2-3

cdr3_nt: TGCAGTGCGGCCGGAGGGACTGAAGCTTTCTTT
cdr3_aa: CSAAGGTEAFF
clone_size: .
cdr3_length: 11
d_call: .
v_call: TRBV20-1
j_call: TRBJ1-1

cdr3_nt: TGTGCCAGCACCAAAGACAGGAACTATGGCTACACCTTC
cdr3_aa: CASTKDRNYGYTF
clone_size: .
cdr3_length: 13
d_call: .
v_call: TRBV12-3/TRBV12-4
j_call: TRBJ1-2

cdr3_nt: TGTGCCACCAGTGATAGGGGAGAGACCCAGTACTTC
cdr3_aa: CATSDRGETQYF
clone_size: .
cdr3_length: 12
d_call: .
v_call: TRBV24-1
j_call: TRBJ2-5

cdr3_nt: TGCGCCAGCAGCCAGGTCGGGGGGAGCTCCTACGAGCAGTACTTC
cdr3_aa: CASSQVGGSSYEQYF
clone_size: .
cdr3_length: 15
d_call: TRBD2
v_call: TRBV4-3
j_call: TRBJ2-7

cdr3_nt: TGTGCCAGCAGCTCGATATCAGGGAGGATGTCCTACGAGCAGTACTTC
cdr3_aa: CASSSISGRMSYEQYF
clone_size: few
cdr3_length: 16
d_call: .
v_call: TRBV11-2
j_call: TRBJ2-7

cdr3_nt: TGCAGTGCTACCGGGACTAGCGGGGGCCAAACCTACGAGCAGTACTTC
cdr3_aa: CSATGTSGGQTYEQYF
clone_size: once
cdr3_length: 16
d_call: TRBD2
v_call: TRBV20-1
j_call: TRBJ2-7